The entry below gives a single T cell receptor (beta chain) sequence along with its context. Its specificity is not known. V shed 2 bases and J shed 0 bases, with 8 bases lying between them. The CDR3 spans 14 residues. Germline CDR1 reads SGHRS; CDR2 reads YFSETQ. This specimen belongs to a study of cytomegalovirus exposure and HLA in healthy donors. Broader study findings: What a later analysis reportedly showed was that an Asian-associated ancestry cluster had fewer N-insertions than the approximately 670-donor mean. Upon later analysis, TCR association rates were observed to vary by HLA locus, being highest for DRB1 and lowest for HLA-C. When the data were analyzed later, several of the most significant clusters appeared to be linked to common viral pathogens.

This PCR relied on a set of 60 Vbeta primers and 13 Jbeta primers. Produced via immunoSEQ multiplex PCR; TCRdb's table is partial and in-frame only. Altogether around 190,000 clones are present, around 73% being singletons, with the ten largest covering less than 3.5%. Sequences were obtained from PBMCs. The chain is built from TRBV5-1 and TRBJ1-1, with D hard to call. This TCR was recovered from a woman aged 25 to 39 in good health and CMV-seronegative. Here the CDR3 reads CASSFSDMNTEAFF. CDR3 in DNA: TGCGCCAGCAGCTTTTCAGATATGAACACTGAAGCTTTCTTT.